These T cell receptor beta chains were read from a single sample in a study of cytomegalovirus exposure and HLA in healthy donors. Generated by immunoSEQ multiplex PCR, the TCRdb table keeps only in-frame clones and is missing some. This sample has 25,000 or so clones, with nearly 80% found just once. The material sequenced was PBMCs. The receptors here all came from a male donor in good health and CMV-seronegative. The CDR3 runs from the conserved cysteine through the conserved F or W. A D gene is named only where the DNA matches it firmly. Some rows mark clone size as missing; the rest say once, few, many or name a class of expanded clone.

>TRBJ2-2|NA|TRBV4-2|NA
CASSLTVGARELFF
TGTGCCAGCAGCCTGACTGTGGGGGCAAGGGAGCTGTTTTTT
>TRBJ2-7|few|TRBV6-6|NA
CASSYGGPYEQYF
TGTGCCAGCAGTTACGGGGGCCCCTACGAGCAGTACTTC
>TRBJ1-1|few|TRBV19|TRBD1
CASKNVGGNTEAFF
TGTGCCAGTAAGAATGTAGGGGGCAACACTGAAGCTTTCTTT
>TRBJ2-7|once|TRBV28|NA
CASSFPNRGGEQYF
TGTGCCAGCAGTTTCCCCAACAGGGGAGGCGAGCAGTACTTC
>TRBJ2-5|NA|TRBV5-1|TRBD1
CASSFTGTGKEETQYF
TGCGCCAGCAGCTTCACCGGGACAGGGAAGGAAGAGACCCAGTACTTC
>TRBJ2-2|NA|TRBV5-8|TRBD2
CASTITGAQLIAGDNGELFF
TGTGCCAGCACGATTACAGGGGCCCAGTTGATAGCGGGAGATAACGGGGAGCTGTTTTTT
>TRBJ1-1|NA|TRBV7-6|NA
CASSSQGNTEAFF
TGTGCCAGCAGCAGTCAGGGGAACACTGAAGCTTTCTTT
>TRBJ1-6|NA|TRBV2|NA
CASSEASTRDSPLHF
TGTGCCAGCAGTGAAGCCTCTACACGGGATTCACCCCTCCACTTT
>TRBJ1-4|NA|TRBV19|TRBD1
CASRKPGQTNEKLFF
TGTGCCAGTAGAAAACCGGGACAGACGAATGAAAAACTGTTTTTT
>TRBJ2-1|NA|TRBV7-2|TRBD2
CASSLAGGGRPWEQFF
TGTGCCAGCAGCTTAGCGGGCGGGGGGCGCCCCTGGGAGCAGTTCTTC
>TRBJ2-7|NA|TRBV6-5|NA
CASRGWEDEYF
TGTGCCAGCAGGGGGTGGGAGGACGAGTACTTC
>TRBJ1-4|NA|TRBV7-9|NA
CASSFRGGFNEKLFF
TGTGCCAGCAGCTTTCGAGGAGGGTTCAATGAAAAACTGTTTTTT
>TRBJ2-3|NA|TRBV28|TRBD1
CASSSKTGRTDTQYF
TGTGCCAGCAGTTCCAAGACAGGGAGAACAGATACGCAGTATTTT
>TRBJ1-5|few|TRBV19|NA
CASSISTGTKYQPQHF
TGTGCCAGTAGTATTTCCACCGGGACAAAATATCAGCCCCAGCATTTT
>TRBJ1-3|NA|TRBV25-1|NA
CASTETGLGNTIYF
TGTGCCAGCACTGAGACAGGCTTGGGAAACACCATATATTTT
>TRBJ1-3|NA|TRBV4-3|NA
CASSQDAGYEGNTIYF
TGCGCCAGCAGCCAAGATGCAGGGTACGAGGGAAACACCATATATTTT
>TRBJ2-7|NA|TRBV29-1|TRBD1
CSVEAGGTYEQYF
TGCAGCGTTGAGGCAGGGGGTACCTACGAGCAGTACTTC
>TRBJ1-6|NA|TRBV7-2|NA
CASSLPKGTKNSPLHF
TGTGCCAGCAGCTTACCCAAAGGGACTAAAAATTCACCCCTCCACTTT
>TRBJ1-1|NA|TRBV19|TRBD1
CASSPRDRGSWVNTEAFF
TGTGCCAGTAGTCCCAGGGACAGGGGATCTTGGGTGAACACTGAAGCTTTCTTT
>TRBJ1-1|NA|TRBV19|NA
CASKILGRNTEAFF
TGTGCCAGTAAAATCCTGGGGCGGAACACTGAAGCTTTCTTT
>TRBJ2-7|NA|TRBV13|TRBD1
CASSFGQVLSYEQYF
TGTGCCAGCAGCTTCGGACAGGTCCTCTCCTACGAGCAGTACTTC
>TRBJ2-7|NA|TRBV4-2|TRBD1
CASSQAGGGSSYEQYF
TGTGCCAGCAGCCAAGCAGGGGGCGGAAGCTCCTACGAGCAGTACTTC
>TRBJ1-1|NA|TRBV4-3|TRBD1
CASSHRDSLKAFF
TGCGCCAGCAGCCATAGGGACAGTCTGAAAGCTTTCTTT
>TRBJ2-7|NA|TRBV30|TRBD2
CAWSLTSGPYEQYF
TGTGCCTGGAGTCTTACTAGCGGGCCCTACGAGCAGTACTTC
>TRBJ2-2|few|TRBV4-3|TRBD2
CASSQTSGGAGELFF
TGCGCCAGCAGCCAAACTAGCGGGGGGGCCGGGGAGCTGTTTTTT
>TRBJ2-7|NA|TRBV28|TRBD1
CASTATGAGYEQYF
TGTGCCAGCACTGCAACAGGGGCGGGTTACGAGCAGTACTTC
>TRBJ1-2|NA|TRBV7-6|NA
CASRPEGSGGYTF
TGTGCCAGCAGGCCGGAGGGGTCGGGTGGCTACACCTTC
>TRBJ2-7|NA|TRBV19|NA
CASSIGWRGGSYEQYF
TGTGCCAGTAGTATAGGGTGGCGGGGAGGATCCTACGAGCAGTACTTC
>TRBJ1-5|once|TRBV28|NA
CATNHQPQHF
TGTGCCACTAACCATCAGCCCCAGCATTTT
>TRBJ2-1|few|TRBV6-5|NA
CASLGGYNEQFF
TGTGCCAGCCTAGGGGGCTACAATGAGCAGTTCTTC
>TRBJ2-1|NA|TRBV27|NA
CASSPRGILNEQFF
TGTGCCAGCAGTCCCCGGGGAATCCTCAATGAGCAGTTCTTC
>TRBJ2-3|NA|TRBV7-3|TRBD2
CASSILAGGTDTQYF
TGTGCCAGCAGCATCCTAGCGGGGGGCACAGATACGCAGTATTTT
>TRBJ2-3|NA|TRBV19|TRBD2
CASSTEGLAGGVLGTDTQYF
TGTGCCAGTAGTACCGAAGGACTAGCGGGGGGCGTTTTGGGCACAGATACGCAGTATTTT
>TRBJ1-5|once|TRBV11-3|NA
CASSFSLRGCRQPQHF
TGTGCCAGCAGCTTCAGCCTTCGAGGCTGTAGACAGCCCCAGCATTTT
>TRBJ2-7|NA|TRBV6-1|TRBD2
CASDGGGTYEQYF
TGTGCCAGTGACGGGGGGGGAACCTACGAGCAGTACTTC
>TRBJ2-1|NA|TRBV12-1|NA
CASSSATSRIPYNEQFF
TGTGCCAGCAGCTCTGCGACTAGTAGGATCCCATACAATGAGCAGTTCTTC
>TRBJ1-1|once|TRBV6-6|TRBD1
CASSYRTGFPTEAFF
TGTGCCAGCAGTTACAGGACAGGGTTCCCCACTGAAGCTTTCTTT
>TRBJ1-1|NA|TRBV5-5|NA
CASSFFGGANTEAFF
TGTGCCAGCAGCTTTTTCGGTGGGGCAAACACTGAAGCTTTCTTT
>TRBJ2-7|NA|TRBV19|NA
CASKALSSSYEQYF
TGTGCATCCAAAGCACTCTCGAGCTCCTACGAGCAGTACTTC
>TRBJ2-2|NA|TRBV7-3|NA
CASSLTGGAGGELFF
TGTGCCAGCAGCTTAACTGGGGGGGCAGGCGGGGAGCTGTTTTTT
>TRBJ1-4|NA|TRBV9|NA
CASSGGEVGEKLFF
TGTGCCAGCAGCGGGGGGGAGGTGGGGGAAAAACTGTTTTTT
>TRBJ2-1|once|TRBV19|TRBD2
CASTLFGGGSYNEQFF
TGTGCCAGTACCTTATTCGGGGGGGGCTCCTACAATGAGCAGTTCTTC
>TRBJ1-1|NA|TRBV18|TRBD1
CASSPLRDSEAFF
TGTGCCAGCTCACCACTCCGGGACAGTGAAGCTTTCTTT
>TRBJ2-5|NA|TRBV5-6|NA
CASSLGGGGWETQYF
TGTGCCAGCAGCTTGGGGGGAGGCGGTTGGGAGACCCAGTACTTC
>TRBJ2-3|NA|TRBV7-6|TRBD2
CASSLTLAGSADTQYF
TGTGCCAGCAGCTTAACTCTAGCGGGATCGGCAGATACGCAGTATTTT
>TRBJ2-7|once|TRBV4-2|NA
CASSQEGGAPSYEQYF
TGTGCCAGCAGCCAAGAAGGGGGGGCTCCGTCCTACGAGCAGTACTTC
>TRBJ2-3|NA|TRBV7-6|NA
CASSLVGDTQYF
TGTGCCAGCAGCTTAGTCGGGGATACGCAGTATTTT
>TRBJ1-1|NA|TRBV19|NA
CASSIGATGGNTEAFF
TGTGCCAGTAGTATAGGAGCTACGGGGGGAAACACTGAAGCTTTCTTT
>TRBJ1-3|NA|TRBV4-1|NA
CASSQDLRQSVAGNTIYF
TGCGCCAGCAGCCAAGATTTAAGACAGAGCGTTGCTGGAAACACCATATATTTT
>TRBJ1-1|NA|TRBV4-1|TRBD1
CASSQTKPGQRNTEAFF
TGCGCCAGCAGCCAGACCAAACCGGGACAGAGAAACACTGAAGCTTTCTTT
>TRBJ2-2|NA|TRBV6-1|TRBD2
CASGLAGDTGELFF
TGTGCCAGCGGGCTAGCGGGAGACACCGGGGAGCTGTTTTTT
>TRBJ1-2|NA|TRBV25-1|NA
CASSWGLGGYTF
TGTGCCAGCAGTTGGGGGCTGGGTGGCTACACCTTC
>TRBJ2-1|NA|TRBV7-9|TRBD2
CASSSTSGDYNEQFF
TGTGCCAGCAGCTCGACTAGCGGGGATTACAATGAGCAGTTCTTC
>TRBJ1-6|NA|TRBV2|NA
CASSERQIGRLPSPLHF
TGTGCCAGCAGTGAAAGACAGATCGGTCGACTCCCCTCACCCCTCCACTTT
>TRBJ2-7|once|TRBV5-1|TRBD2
CASSGPAAGGPYEQYF
TGCGCCAGCAGCGGACCGGCGGCGGGGGGTCCCTACGAGCAGTACTTC
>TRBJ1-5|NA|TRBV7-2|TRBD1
CASSLVGGVGQPQHF
TGTGCCAGCAGCTTGGTAGGGGGCGTGGGACAGCCCCAGCATTTT
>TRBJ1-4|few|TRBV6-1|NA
CASSEGEGHGEKLFF
TGTGCCAGCAGTGAAGGGGAGGGACATGGTGAAAAACTGTTTTTT
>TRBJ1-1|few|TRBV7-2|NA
CASSLVPGTEAFF
TGTGCCAGCAGCTTAGTGCCGGGAACTGAAGCTTTCTTT
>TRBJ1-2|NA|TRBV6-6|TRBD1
CATLGTGIYGYTF
TGTGCCACCCTCGGGACAGGAATCTATGGCTACACCTTC